The 30 T cell receptor beta chains presented below share a single source sample, sequenced in a study of shared clonotypes between healthy human individuals. Clones were sequenced by immunoSEQ multiplex PCR, and TCRdb holds only the in-frame ones, with some missing. The data contain about 490,000 clones, 65% to 80% of them singletons. The sequencing sample was made of PBMCs. These receptors were taken from a woman aged 40 to 50 in good health. Some clones in this sample may be carry-over from other donors' samples.

The gene calls are TRBV6-7 and TRBJ2-7; 16 nucleotides line up with TRBD2. TRBV6-7 is identified as an open reading frame with a role that is uncertain. The CDR3 has 19 residues. V trimming: 6 bases; J trimming: 4 bases; junction bases outside the gene matches: 15. As DNA, the CDR3 is TGTGCCAGCAGCAGATCGGGGACTAGCGGGAGGGGGGCCTCTTACGAGCAGTACTTC. This gives the protein CASSRSGTSGRGASYEQYF.

Written as DNA, the CDR3 is TGTGCCAGTAGTATTGGAGCGGGCCGCTACGAGCAGTACTTC. Translated: CASSIGAGRYEQYF. The V call is TRBV19, the J call TRBJ2-7, with a weak D call TRBD2 (6 bases). The germline CDR1 and CDR2 sequences are LNHDA and SQIVND (reference sequence). V dropped 3 bases and J dropped 3 bases, with 12 bases sitting between them. The CDR3 extends over 14 amino acids.

This sequence joins TRBV28 and TRBJ2-7, with TRBD2 as a possible D gene (5 bases). Trimming took off 6 bases at V and 0 bases at J, with 9 bases between the two ends. Germline lookup yields CDR1 MDHEN and CDR2 SYDVKM. The CDR3 is made up of 13 amino acids. CDR3 protein: CASRTGFSYEQYF. The CDR3 coding sequence is TGTGCCAGCAGAACGGGATTCTCCTACGAGCAGTACTTC. Full variable domain (missing parts from reference TRBV28 and TRBJ2-7): DVKVTQSSRYLVKRTGEKVFLECVQDMDHENMFWYRQDPGLGLRLIYFSYDVKMKEKGDIPEGYSVSREKKERFSLILESASTNQTSMYLCASRTGFSYEQYFGPGTRLTVT.

The table lists this clone with many counts. The rearrangement links TRBV30 to TRBJ1-6; D uncertain. Trimming pared 2 bases from V and 8 bases from J, leaving 4 bases between. Per the germline V gene, CDR1 is GTSNPN and CDR2 is SVGIG (reference sequence). The CDR3 is 11 amino acids. CDR3 coding DNA: TGTGCCTGGAGTAGGGATTCACCCCTCCACTTT. It codes for CAWSRDSPLHF. Based on the CDR3 plus reference TRBV30 and TRBJ1-6, the full variable domain is SQTIHQWPATLVQPVGSPLSLECTVEGTSNPNLYWYRQAAGRGLQLLFYSVGIGQISSEVPQNLSASRPQDRQFILSSKKLLLSDSGFYLCAWSRDSPLHFGNGTRLTVT.

V usage is TRBV14 and J usage is TRBJ2-7, with TRBD2 as a possible D gene (5 bases). V lost 4 bases, J lost 2 bases, and 18 bases lay in between. Germline CDR1 reads SGHDN; CDR2 reads FVKESK. The CDR3 consists of 16 residues. Written as DNA, the CDR3 is TGTGCCAGCAGCCCACTGGGGAGCGGCCAGACCTACGAGCAGTACTTC. Translation gives CASSPLGSGQTYEQYF.

This chain's CDR3 is CASSPGTGVEKLFF. The CDR3 DNA sequence: TGTGCCAGTAGTCCCGGGACAGGGGTTGAAAAACTGTTTTTT. The gene calls are TRBV19 and TRBJ1-4; 10 positions match TRBD1. V trimming: 5 bases; J trimming: 7 bases; junction bases outside the gene matches: 4. Per the germline V gene, CDR1 is LNHDA and CDR2 is SQIVND (reference sequence). The CDR3 is 14 residues long.

Remarks on this clone: Additional DNA sequences in this sample encode the identical CDR3. The V call is TRBV28, the J call TRBJ1-2; D perhaps matches TRBD1 (5 bases). CDR1 is MDHEN, CDR2 SYDVKM, per germline. Trimming cost V 5 bases and J 4 bases, with 8 bases left between them. The CDR3 covers 12 residues. The CDR3 DNA is TGTGCCAGCAGTCCTACAGGCTATGGCTACACCTTC. Its protein is CASSPTGYGYTF.

The rearrangement joins TRBV5-1 to TRBJ2-7, with TRBD2 matching 11 bases. CDR1 and CDR2 (germline): SGHRS, YFSETQ. This CDR3 is built from 16 residues. Trimming removed 0 bases from V and 2 bases from J; junction bases left unmatched: 4. CDR3 DNA: TGCGCCAGCAGCTTGGTTCTAGCGGGAGGAACCTACGAGCAGTACTTC. The encoded protein is CASSLVLAGGTYEQYF.

This clone appeared a few times. The chain uses TRBV28 and TRBJ2-2; the D is unclear. The CDR3 runs to 14 residues. V lost 1 base and J 5 bases, leaving 8 bases between the germline ends. Germline lookup yields CDR1 MDHEN and CDR2 SYDVKM. CDR3 sequence (DNA): TGTGCCAGCAGTTTATCTGATTTTACCGGGGAGCTGTTTTTT. Translation: CASSLSDFTGELFF.

This sequence joins TRBV28 and TRBJ1-1; D is undetermined. Germline assignment: CDR1 MDHEN and CDR2 SYDVKM. The CDR3 extends over 12 amino acids. V lost 3 bases and J 4 bases, leaving 6 bases between the germline ends. CDR3 DNA: TGTGCCAGCAGTTTTAGCCCCACTGAAGCTTTCTTT. This encodes CASSFSPTEAFF.

This rearrangement joins TRBV4-3 to TRBJ2-5, with 8 positions matching TRBD2. The trim removed 1 base at V and 1 base at J, leaving 8 bases unmatched. Germline lookup yields CDR1 LGHNA and CDR2 YSLEER. The CDR3 has 17 residues. CDR3 sequence reads: CASSQVLAGRVQETQYF. CDR3 nucleotide sequence: TGCGCCAGCAGCCAAGTGCTAGCGGGCCGCGTCCAAGAGACCCAGTACTTC.

The V and J genes are TRBV30 and TRBJ1-2; no reliable D call. The CDR3 is made up of 13 amino acids. CDR1 and CDR2 from the germline V gene are GTSNPN and SVGIG (reference sequence). V was pared by 1 base and J by 3 bases, with 9 bases between. Here the CDR3 DNA reads TGTGCCTGGAGTGGCCGAACCGACTATGGCTACACCTTC. Residues: CAWSGRTDYGYTF.

This chain connects TRBV7-2 to TRBJ1-3; D is perhaps TRBD1 (6 bases). CDR1 is SGHTA and CDR2 is FQGNSA in the germline V gene. The CDR3 is made up of 14 amino acids. The ends were cut back, 5 bases at V and 8 bases at J, with 16 bases in the middle. The CDR3 sequence is CASSPSPGAYTIYF. The DNA of the CDR3 is TGTGCCAGCAGCCCCTCCCCAGGGGCATACACCATATATTTT.

V usage is TRBV6-1 and J usage is TRBJ2-7, with D perhaps being TRBD1 or TRBD2 (5 bases each). CDR1 MNHNS and CDR2 SASEGT come from the germline V gene. V was pared by 2 bases and J by 4 bases, with 15 bases between. The CDR3 length is 15 residues. The CDR3 is CASSEWGSSVYEQYF. The CDR3 bases are TGTGCCAGCAGTGAATGGGGGTCCTCCGTATACGAGCAGTACTTC.

In the case of this clone: A read error is possible here, since a much larger clone lies one base away. This chain connects TRBV29-1 to TRBJ2-7; TRBD2 might be the D (5 bases). CDR1 SQVTM and CDR2 ANQGSEA come from the germline V gene. The CDR3 is 13 residues long. V gave up 5 bases and J gave up 2 bases, with 13 bases separating them. CDR3 sequence: CSVQTNGAYEQYF. Here the CDR3 DNA reads TGCAGCGTTCAGACTAACGGGGCCTACGAGCAGTACTTC.

The chain employs TRBV11-2 and TRBJ2-4, with D maybe TRBD1 (6 bases). Germline V gene sequence: CDR1 SGHAT, CDR2 FQNNGV. The ends were cut back, 5 bases at V and 0 bases at J, with 11 bases in the middle. The CDR3 length is 15 residues. The CDR3 DNA reads TGTGCCAGCAGCCGTACAGGGTTAGCCAAAAACATTCAGTACTTC. Translating gives CASSRTGLAKNIQYF.

V gene TRBV5-1 combines with J gene TRBJ2-4; the D is unclear. This CDR3 contains 14 residues. The germline CDR1 and CDR2 sequences are SGHRS and YFSETQ. Between the trimmed V and J ends, which lost 2 bases and 0 bases, there was a span of 6 bases. The CDR3 DNA sequence: TGCGCCAGCAGCTTACAGCTAGCCAAAAACATTCAGTACTTC. Amino acid sequence: CASSLQLAKNIQYF.

This chain connects TRBV7-2 to TRBJ1-2, with D perhaps matching TRBD1 (6 bases). Per the germline V gene, CDR1 is SGHTA and CDR2 is FQGNSA. The CDR3 totals 13 residues. The V end lost 5 bases, the J end lost 8 bases, and 15 bases lay between the germline ends. CDR3 region: CASSLSTGPGYTF. DNA of the CDR3: TGTGCCAGCAGCCTCTCGACAGGCCCAGGCTACACCTTC.

V usage is TRBV5-6 and J usage is TRBJ1-1, with 10 bases lining up with TRBD1. The V gene end was trimmed by 3 bases and the J gene end by 7 bases; junction bases not matched to a gene: 6. The CDR3 is 14 amino acids. CDR1 and CDR2 (germline): SGHDT, YYEEEE. The CDR3 region is CASSSGTGAGEAFF. CDR3 sequence (DNA): TGTGCCAGCAGCTCTGGGACAGGGGCCGGTGAAGCTTTCTTT.

The rearrangement uses TRBV14 and TRBJ2-1, with unresolved D. The CDR3 is made up of 14 amino acids. V shed 1 base and J shed 9 bases, with 13 bases lying between them. Per the germline V gene, CDR1 is SGHDN and CDR2 is FVKESK. CDR3 bases: TGTGCCAGCAGCCAAGGCAGGTCCCCGGGTGAGCAGTTCTTC. Its translation: CASSQGRSPGEQFF.

V gene TRBV7-2 combines with J gene TRBJ1-4; 9 nucleotides align to TRBD1. The V gene end was trimmed by 5 bases and the J gene end by 6 bases; junction bases not matched to a gene: 13. Germline CDR1 SGHTA, CDR2 FQGNSA. This CDR3 has 17 residues. The CDR3 loop reads CASSRNNLGTGYEKLFF. The CDR3 bases are TGTGCCAGCAGCCGTAATAACCTCGGGACAGGGTATGAAAAACTGTTTTTT.

The rearrangement uses TRBV7-9 and TRBJ2-3; TRBD1 agrees at 7 bases. The CDR3 contains 15 residues. The junction had 8 bases not matched to a gene; V was cut back by 4 bases and J by 4 bases. Germline V lookup: CDR1 SEHNR, CDR2 FQNEAQ (reference sequence). The CDR3 region is CASSSRKGAPDTQYF. CDR3 sequence (DNA): TGTGCCAGCAGCTCCCGGAAGGGGGCCCCAGATACGCAGTATTTT.

This clone was detected only once. The rearrangement joins TRBV19 to TRBJ2-2, with 7 bases fitting TRBD1. The CDR3 is 14 residues long. V shed 6 bases and J 4 bases; nucleotides not matched to a gene: 5. Germline loops: CDR1 LNHDA, CDR2 SQIVND (reference sequence). The DNA of the CDR3 is TGTGCCAGTAGGGACCGACAGGGCACCGGGGAGCTGTTTTTT. Translated: CASRDRQGTGELFF.

The chain couples TRBV19 to TRBJ1-2; D might be TRBD1 (6 bases). The CDR3 contains 16 residues. In germline, CDR1 is LNHDA, CDR2 SQIVND (reference sequence). Trimming shortened V by 6 bases and J by 2 bases, and 19 bases separated the two germline ends. CDR3 protein: CASSTPGQTWNYGYTF. The CDR3, as DNA: TGTGCCAGTAGCACACCGGGACAAACTTGGAACTATGGCTACACCTTC.

The chain uses TRBV5-4 and TRBJ2-7; 7 bases agree with TRBD2. CDR3 length: 13 residues. The V gene end was trimmed by 4 bases and the J gene end by 6 bases; junction bases not matched to a gene: 7. Germline CDR1 reads SGHNT; CDR2 reads YYREEE (reference sequence). In nucleotides, the CDR3 is TGTGCCAGCAGCCCGGCAGCGGGATTCGAGCAGTACTTC. It codes for CASSPAAGFEQYF.

This chain connects TRBV19 to TRBJ2-2; D ambiguous. This CDR3 has 18 residues. Per the germline V gene, CDR1 is LNHDA and CDR2 is SQIVND (reference sequence). V lost 2 bases and J 0 bases, leaving 16 bases between the germline ends. The CDR3, as DNA: TGTGCCAGTAGTATAAGGATCCGAGGCTCTACGAACACCGGGGAGCTGTTTTTT. It specifies CASSIRIRGSTNTGELFF.

This clone was seen more than once but under ten times. The J gene is TRBJ2-5, the V gene TRBV7-3; D assignment may be TRBD1 or TRBD2 (5 bases each). The CDR3 loop spans 13 amino acids. Germline V gene sequence: CDR1 SGHTA, CDR2 FQGTGA. The V end was cut by 5 bases, the J end by 4 bases, with 11 bases between. Here the CDR3 DNA reads TGTGCCAGCAGCCCCCGGGGCGGAGAGACCCAGTACTTC. Translation gives CASSPRGGETQYF.

The V call is TRBV10-2, the J call TRBJ2-2, with D unresolved. Trimming shortened V by 2 bases and J by 2 bases, and 9 bases separated the two germline ends. Germline lookup yields CDR1 WSHSY and CDR2 SAAADI. This CDR3 is built from 15 residues. The CDR3 DNA reads TGCGCCAGCAGTGAGGTCAGCCCCAACACCGGGGAGCTGTTTTTT. This gives the protein CASSEVSPNTGELFF.

J is TRBJ2-7 and V is TRBV5-8; D not certain. CDR1 is SGHTS, CDR2 YDEGEE, per germline. This CDR3 is built from 15 residues. The V and J ends lost 6 bases and 4 bases respectively, with 20 bases between them. CDR3 amino acids: CASNPLPRSWYEQYF. CDR3 in DNA: TGTGCCAGCAACCCCCTCCCCCGGAGCTGGTACGAGCAGTACTTC.

As for this clone: Other DNA sequences in this specimen translate into the identical CDR3. The CDR3 loop reads CASSYGGGDGYTF. CDR3 sequence (DNA): TGTGCCAGCAGTTACGGAGGGGGTGACGGCTACACCTTC. The gene calls are TRBV6-5 and TRBJ1-2; weak D call: TRBD1 (6 bases). This CDR3 comprises 13 residues. V lost 2 bases and J 8 bases, leaving 12 bases between the germline ends. Germline V gives CDR1 MNHEY, CDR2 SVGAGI.